This T cell receptor beta chain was identified during a study of blood T cell repertoires in COVID-19. Study overall: Both acute and convalescent COVID-19 samples were obtained from the United States, Italy and Spain.

CDR1 is MNHEY, CDR2 SMNVEV, per germline (reference sequence). The CDR3 has 15 residues. Trimming left V 6 bases short and J 4 bases short, with 13 bases between. Recruited during active infection, patients (from Seattle) were subsequently followed longitudinally. Per the authors' pipeline: It was from reference gene primer amplification that nucleated cell counts were estimated. Assay: immunoSEQ multiplex PCR; the TCRdb copy retains only in-frame clones and omits some. V, J and clone size were drawn from that table, and D and trimming were deduced from the DNA. The sample yields roughly 160,000 clones, around 84% seen once.

This TCR was recovered from a woman aged 80 or over with COVID-19, enrolled during active disease. The chain combines TRBV27 with TRBJ1-6; tentative D call: TRBD1 (5 bases). The sample taken for sequencing was peripheral blood. This CDR3 is CASSTRQTYNSPLHF. The DNA of the CDR3 is TGTGCCAGCAGCACAAGACAGACTTATAATTCACCCCTCCACTTT.